These 3 T cell receptor beta chains share one sample of origin, sequenced in a study of blood T cell repertoires in COVID-19. Clones were sequenced by immunoSEQ multiplex PCR, and TCRdb holds only the in-frame ones, with some missing. In the table there are a few hundred thousand clones, 75% to 90% of which are singletons. Sequenced: peripheral blood. The receptor source for this set is a human donor in a cohort sampled during active COVID-19.

The CDR3 sequence: CASSFSGGGGTEAFF. The CDR3 nucleotides are TGTGCCAGCAGTTTTTCGGGAGGTGGGGGCACTGAAGCTTTCTTT. This chain joins TRBV27 and TRBJ1-1, with D perhaps matching TRBD1 (5 bases). The CDR3 sequence is 15 residues long. Germline CDR1 reads MNHEY; CDR2 reads SMNVEV (reference sequence). V lost 3 bases and J lost 4, with 15 bases in between.

This sequence joins TRBV5-1 and TRBJ1-1; D gene unclear. This CDR3 comprises 14 residues. Trimming took 4 bases from V and 1 from J, leaving 11 bases between them. The germline V gene encodes CDR1 SGHRS and CDR2 YFSETQ. The CDR3 reads CASSPSRSNTEAFF. In DNA, the CDR3 is TGCGCCAGCAGCCCAAGTCGGTCGAACACTGAAGCTTTCTTT. Full variable domain (rest looked up from reference TRBV5-1 and TRBJ1-1): KAGVTQTPRYLIKTRGQQVTLSCSPISGHRSVSWYQQTPGQGLQFLFEYFSETQRNKGNFPGRFSGRQFSNSRSEMNVSTLELGDSALYLCASSPSRSNTEAFFGQGTRLTVV.

The chain combines TRBV28 with TRBJ1-5; 8 positions agree with TRBD1. The ends lost 3 bases at V and 6 bases at J; junction bases unmatched: 7. The CDR3 loop spans 15 amino acids. In germline, CDR1 is MDHEN, CDR2 SYDVKM. CDR3: CASSFWRQGSQPQHF. For the CDR3, the DNA is TGTGCCAGCAGTTTTTGGAGACAGGGGTCTCAGCCCCAGCATTTT.